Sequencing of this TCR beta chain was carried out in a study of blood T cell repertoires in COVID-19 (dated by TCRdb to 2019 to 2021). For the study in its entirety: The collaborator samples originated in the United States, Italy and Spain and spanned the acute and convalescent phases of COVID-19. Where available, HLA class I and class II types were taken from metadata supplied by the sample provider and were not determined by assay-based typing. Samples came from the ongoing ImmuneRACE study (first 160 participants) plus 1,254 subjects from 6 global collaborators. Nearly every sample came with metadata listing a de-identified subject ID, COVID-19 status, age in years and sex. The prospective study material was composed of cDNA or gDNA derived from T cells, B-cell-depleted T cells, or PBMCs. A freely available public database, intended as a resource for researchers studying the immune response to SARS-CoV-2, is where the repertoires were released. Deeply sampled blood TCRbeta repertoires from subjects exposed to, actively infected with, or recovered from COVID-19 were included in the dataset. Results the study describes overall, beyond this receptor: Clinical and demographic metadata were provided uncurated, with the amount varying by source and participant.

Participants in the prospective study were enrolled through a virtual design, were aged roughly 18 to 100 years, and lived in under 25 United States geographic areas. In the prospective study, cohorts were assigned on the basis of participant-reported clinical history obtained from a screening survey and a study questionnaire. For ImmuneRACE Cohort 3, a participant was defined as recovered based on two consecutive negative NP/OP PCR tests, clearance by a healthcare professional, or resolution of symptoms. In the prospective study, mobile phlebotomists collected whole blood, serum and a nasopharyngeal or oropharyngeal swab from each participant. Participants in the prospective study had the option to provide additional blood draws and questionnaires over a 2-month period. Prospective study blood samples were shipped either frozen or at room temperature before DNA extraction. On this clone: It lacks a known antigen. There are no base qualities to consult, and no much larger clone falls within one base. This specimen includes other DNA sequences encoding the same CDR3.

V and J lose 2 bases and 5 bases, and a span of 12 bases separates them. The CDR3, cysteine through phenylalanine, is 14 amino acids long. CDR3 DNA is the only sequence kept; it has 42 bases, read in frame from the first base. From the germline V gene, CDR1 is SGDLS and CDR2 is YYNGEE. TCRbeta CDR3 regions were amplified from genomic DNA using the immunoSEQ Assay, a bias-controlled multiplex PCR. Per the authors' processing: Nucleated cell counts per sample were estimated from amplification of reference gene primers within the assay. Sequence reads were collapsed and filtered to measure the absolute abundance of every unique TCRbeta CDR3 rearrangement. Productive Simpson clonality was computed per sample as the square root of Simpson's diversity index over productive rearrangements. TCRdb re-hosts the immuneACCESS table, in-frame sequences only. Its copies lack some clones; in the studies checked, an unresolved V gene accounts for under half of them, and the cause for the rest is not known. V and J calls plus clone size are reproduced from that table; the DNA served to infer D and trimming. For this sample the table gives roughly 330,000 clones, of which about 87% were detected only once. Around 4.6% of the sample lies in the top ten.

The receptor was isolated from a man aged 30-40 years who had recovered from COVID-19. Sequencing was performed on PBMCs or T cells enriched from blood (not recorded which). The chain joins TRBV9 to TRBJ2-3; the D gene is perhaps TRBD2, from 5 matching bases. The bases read TGTGCCAGCAGCGTGGGGAGTGGGCAAGATACGCAGTATTTT. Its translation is CASSVGSGQDTQYF.